The 32 T cell receptor beta chains below all came from one sample that was sequenced in a study of blood T cell repertoires in COVID-19. TCRdb's copy holds only in-frame clones and misses some; the assay was immunoSEQ multiplex PCR. The table shows approximately 70,000 clones, with 75% to 95% occurring only once. Sequenced: peripheral blood. The receptors come from a human donor with active COVID-19. The donor label of this sample is uncertain.

The J gene is TRBJ2-4, the V gene TRBV4-2; 7 bases are a match to TRBD1. CDR1 and CDR2 (germline): LGHNA, YNFKEQ. This CDR3 is built from 16 residues. The V segment lost 0 bases and the J segment 0 bases; nucleotides outside the gene matches: 2. The CDR3 nucleotides read TGTGCCAGCAGCCAAGAGGGACAGAGAGCCAAAAACATTCAGTACTTC. The encoded protein is CASSQEGQRAKNIQYF.

The chain has TRBV7-2 and TRBJ2-7; TRBD1 matches 8 bases. The V segment lost 5 bases and the J segment 2 bases; nucleotides outside the gene matches: 11. This CDR3 comprises 16 residues. Per the germline V gene, CDR1 is SGHTA and CDR2 is FQGNSA. The DNA for the CDR3 is TGTGCCAGCAGCCGCCCCTCCGGACAGGGTCCCTACGAGCAGTACTTC. Its translation is CASSRPSGQGPYEQYF.

DNA of the CDR3: TGCAGCGTTGAATTGGGACAAAACCAAGAGACCCAGTACTTC. It specifies CSVELGQNQETQYF. The chain joins TRBV29-1 to TRBJ2-5; weak D call: TRBD1 (6 bases). Germline CDR1 is SQVTM and CDR2 is ANQGSEA. The CDR3 runs to 14 residues. V was cut by 2 bases and J by 0 bases, with 10 bases left in between.

The V and J genes are TRBV7-2 and TRBJ2-7, with a possible D match to TRBD2 (6 bases). The V and J ends lost 5 bases and 0 bases respectively, with 14 bases between them. CDR1 and CDR2 (germline): SGHTA, FQGNSA. The CDR3 is 15 amino acids. The chain's CDR3 is CASSPSGTVSYEQYF. CDR3 bases: TGTGCCAGCAGCCCCTCCGGGACTGTCTCCTACGAGCAGTACTTC. Based on the CDR3 plus reference TRBV7-2 and TRBJ2-7, the full variable domain is GAGVSQSPSNKVTEKGKDVELRCDPISGHTALYWYRQSLGQGLEFLIYFQGNSAPDKSGLPSDRFSAERTGGSVSTLTIQRTQQEDSAVYLCASSPSGTVSYEQYFGPGTRLTVT.

The rearrangement uses TRBV3-1 (or the pseudogene TRBV3-2) and TRBJ2-3; D might be TRBD2 (6 bases). The CDR3 runs to 14 residues. The V end lost 4 bases, the J end lost 2 bases, and 10 bases lay between the germline ends. From germline, CDR1 is LGHDT and CDR2 YNNKEL (reference sequence). DNA for the CDR3: TGTGCCAGCAGCCCGAGCGGGCTCACAGATACGCAGTATTTT. Protein sequence: CASSPSGLTDTQYF.

This clone has just one count. The rearrangement uses TRBV28 and TRBJ2-3; no definite D call. Looked up from germline, CDR1 is MDHEN and CDR2 is SYDVKM. V was pared by 6 bases and J by 5 bases, with 9 bases between. This CDR3 comprises 12 residues. Here the CDR3 reads CASSQNLDTQYF. The CDR3 DNA is TGTGCCAGCAGCCAGAACCTAGATACGCAGTATTTT.

The V call is TRBV7-2, the J call TRBJ2-1; no firm D call. Trimming stripped 1 base from V and 0 bases from J, with 16 bases between. This CDR3 is 18 amino acids long. Germline-derived CDR1 and CDR2 are SGHTA and FQGNSA. DNA for the CDR3: TGTGCCAGCAGCTTAGTATTGTTAGCTGAGAGCTCCTACAATGAGCAGTTCTTC. Its translation is CASSLVLLAESSYNEQFF.

The chain employs TRBV9 and TRBJ2-5; maybe TRBD2 (5 bases). Germline CDR1 reads SGDLS; CDR2 reads YYNGEE. This CDR3 contains 15 residues. Trimming shortened V by 0 bases and J by 3 bases, and 12 bases separated the two germline ends. CDR3 residues: CASSVGTSREETQYF. The CDR3, as DNA: TGTGCCAGCAGCGTAGGGACTTCTAGGGAAGAGACCCAGTACTTC.

The rearrangement joins TRBV28 to TRBJ2-1, with D possibly being TRBD2 (6 bases). CDR3 length: 13 residues. Germline V CDR1 and CDR2: MDHEN, SYDVKM. The V gene lost 5 bases and the J gene lost 5 bases, with 10 bases spanning the gap. This CDR3 is CASSLTSHNEQFF. The CDR3 region has the DNA TGTGCCAGCAGTCTCACTAGCCACAATGAGCAGTTCTTC.

This clone appeared once. The chain is built from TRBV28 and TRBJ2-5, with no clear D. Per germline, CDR1 MDHEN and CDR2 SYDVKM. The CDR3 runs to 11 residues. Trimming stripped 3 bases from V and 5 bases from J, with 4 bases between. The DNA for the CDR3 is TGTGCCAGCAGTTTGGAGGAGACCCAGTACTTC. Protein sequence: CASSLEETQYF.

In this sample, this clone turned up once. The genes are TRBV18 and TRBJ1-1; TRBD1 agrees at 10 bases. Germline V gives CDR1 KGHSH, CDR2 LQKENI. V lost 5 bases and J lost 6; bases outside the gene matches: 6. The CDR3 covers 14 residues. The CDR3: CASSGDRGFAEAFF. The CDR3 coding sequence is TGTGCCAGCTCAGGGGACAGGGGCTTTGCTGAAGCTTTCTTT. The complete variable domain, with remaining parts taken from reference TRBV18 and TRBJ1-1, reads NAGVMQNPRHLVRRRGQEARLRCSPMKGHSHVYWYRQLPEEGLKFMVYLQKENIIDESGMPKERFSAEFPKEGPSILRIQQVVRGDSAAYFCASSGDRGFAEAFFGQGTRLTVV.

This clone turned up a few times. This sequence joins TRBV4-1 and TRBJ2-7; 8 bases are shared with TRBD2. J gave up 0 bases and V 6 bases, and 7 bases lay outside the gene matches. The CDR3 has 15 residues. CDR1 MGHRA and CDR2 YSYEKL come from the germline V gene. The CDR3 DNA is TGCGCCAGCAGGAGCCGAGCGGGGGACTCCTACGAGCAGTACTTC. Protein sequence: CASRSRAGDSYEQYF.

This chain connects TRBV7-8 to TRBJ2-1; a possible D gene is TRBD2 (6 bases). CDR3 length equals 15 residues. Trimming removed 2 bases from V and 10 bases from J, with 18 bases in between. Germline V gene data show CDR1 as SGHVS and CDR2 as FQNEAQ. CDR3 amino acids: CASSLSGRAREEQFF. In nucleotides, the CDR3 is TGTGCCAGCAGCTTATCCGGGAGAGCGAGGGAGGAGCAGTTCTTC.

Here the CDR3 DNA reads TGTGCCAGTAGACGGACTAGCGGGAGCACAGATACGCAGTATTTT. It encodes CASRRTSGSTDTQYF. The chain has TRBV19 and TRBJ2-3; 11 bases match TRBD2. J gave up 0 bases and V 6 bases, and 2 bases lay outside the gene matches. There are 15 residues in the CDR3. The germline V gene has CDR1 LNHDA and CDR2 SQIVND (reference sequence).

This clone was detected a few times. The CDR3, as DNA: TGTGCCAGTAGTGGTCCGGAGGGCAGGGCGTACTTC. Translating it yields CASSGPEGRAYF. This rearrangement joins TRBV19 to TRBJ2-7; TRBD2 is a possible D gene (6 bases). The CDR3 runs to 12 residues. Between the trimmed V and J ends, which lost 5 bases and 12 bases, there was a span of 17 bases. Germline CDR1 reads LNHDA; CDR2 reads SQIVND (reference sequence).

The J gene is TRBJ2-1, the V gene TRBV10-2; TRBD2 matches 13 bases. The CDR3 length is 17 residues. Losses at the gene ends were 5 bases for V and 3 bases for J; bases not matched to a gene: 7. Germline CDR1 is WSHSY and CDR2 is SAAADI. Here the CDR3 reads CASSPGLAGALYNEQFF. CDR3 bases: TGCGCCAGCAGTCCCGGACTAGCGGGGGCCCTCTACAATGAGCAGTTCTTC.

The V and J genes are TRBV6-6 and TRBJ2-1; 11 positions match TRBD1. Trimming removed 2 bases from V and 9 bases from J; junction bases left unmatched: 6. The CDR3 contains 15 residues. Germline loops: CDR1 MNHNY, CDR2 SVGAGI (reference sequence). The CDR3 loop is CASSYERTGGGEQFF. Written as DNA, the CDR3 is TGTGCCAGCAGTTACGAGCGGACAGGGGGCGGTGAGCAGTTCTTC.

The gene calls are TRBV27 and TRBJ2-7; possible D gene TRBD1, 6 bases. The CDR3 length is 15 residues. V lost 6 bases and J 5 bases, leaving 20 bases between the germline ends. Germline V gives CDR1 MNHEY, CDR2 SMNVEV (reference sequence). Here the CDR3 reads CASSLVAGVVNEQYF. CDR3 DNA sequence: TGTGCCAGCAGCCTGGTGGCAGGGGTGGTCAACGAGCAGTACTTC.

The J gene is TRBJ2-7, the V gene TRBV12-3 or TRBV12-4, with D possibly matching TRBD2 (5 bases). V lost 1 base, J lost 2 bases, and 6 bases lay in between. The CDR3 is 13 residues long. The CDR3 DNA reads TGTGCCAGCAGTTTAGTCGGGACCTACGAGCAGTACTTC. It encodes CASSLVGTYEQYF.

V is TRBV21-1 and J is TRBJ2-3; TRBD2 is taken as the D call from the table, unchecked against the DNA. TRBV21-1 is recorded as a pseudogene. CDR3 length equals 15 residues. The CDR3 sequence is CAGPLAGYSTDTQYF. DNA of the CDR3: TGTGCCGGCCCATTAGCGGGGTATAGCACAGATACGCAGTATTTT.

The V gene is TRBV19, the J gene TRBJ2-1; D may be TRBD2 (6 bases). Germline-derived CDR1 and CDR2 are LNHDA and SQIVND (reference sequence). Trimming removed 5 bases from V and 0 bases from J, with 11 bases in between. CDR3 length equals 15 residues. The CDR3, as DNA: TGTGCCAGTAGTCTGTCCGGGAGCTCCTACAATGAGCAGTTCTTC. Its protein product is CASSLSGSSYNEQFF.

CDR3 coding DNA: TGTGCCAGCAGCTCAGACCGGGACTTCATATACGAGCAGTACTTC. It translates to CASSSDRDFIYEQYF. V is TRBV11-2 and J is TRBJ2-7; perhaps TRBD2 as D (6 bases). Between the trimmed V and J ends, which lost 4 bases and 4 bases, there was a span of 17 bases. The germline V gene encodes CDR1 SGHAT and CDR2 FQNNGV. This CDR3 is 15 amino acids long.

The chain recombines TRBV19 with TRBJ2-7; 9 bases line up with TRBD1. Germline V lookup: CDR1 LNHDA, CDR2 SQIVND (reference sequence). J was trimmed by 3 bases and V by 3 bases; bases with no gene match: 12. This CDR3 has 17 residues. CDR3 sequence: CASSMENVGQGHYEQYF. CDR3 DNA: TGTGCCAGTAGTATGGAGAATGTAGGACAGGGGCACTACGAGCAGTACTTC.

V usage is TRBV20-1 and J usage is TRBJ2-7; TRBD2 is a possible D gene (5 bases). The ends were cut back, 0 bases at V and 6 bases at J, with 6 bases in the middle. The CDR3 runs to 11 residues. Per germline, CDR1 DFQATT and CDR2 SNEGSKA (reference sequence). CDR3 amino acids: CSARERAEQYF. In DNA form, the CDR3 reads TGCAGTGCTAGAGAGAGGGCCGAGCAGTACTTC.

This sequence joins TRBV2 and TRBJ1-2; D is unclear. Per the germline V gene, CDR1 is SNHLY and CDR2 is FYNNEI. The V end was cut by 3 bases, the J end by 2 bases, with 4 bases between. The CDR3 is 12 amino acids. CDR3 sequence (DNA): TGTGCCAGCAGTGACCAGAACTATGGCTACACCTTC. It yields the protein CASSDQNYGYTF.

The chain recombines TRBV28 with TRBJ2-2; D perhaps matches TRBD1 (5 bases). Germline V gene data show CDR1 as MDHEN and CDR2 as SYDVKM. Trimming took off 3 bases at V and 2 bases at J, with 22 bases between the two ends. The CDR3 has 19 amino acids. Here the CDR3 reads CASSFPHPKVRVNTGELFF. The CDR3, as DNA: TGTGCCAGCAGTTTTCCCCATCCCAAAGTCAGGGTCAACACCGGGGAGCTGTTTTTT.

This chain connects TRBV5-1 to TRBJ1-2; no reliable D call. The germline V and J ends were trimmed by 3 bases and 0 bases, with 12 bases remaining between them. This CDR3 region has 15 residues. Looked up from germline, CDR1 is SGHRS and CDR2 is YFSETQ. The CDR3 nucleotides are TGCGCCAGCAGCTCCCAGGCCTCCACTAACTATGGCTACACCTTC. It translates to CASSSQASTNYGYTF.

The chain carries TRBV28 and TRBJ1-2; D is unresolved. The germline V gene encodes CDR1 MDHEN and CDR2 SYDVKM. CDR3 length: 12 residues. V was cut by 5 bases and J by 8 bases, with 12 bases left in between. For the CDR3, the DNA is TGTGCCAGCAGTAGACTATCTGGGGGCTACACCTTC. Protein sequence: CASSRLSGGYTF.

V usage is TRBV24-1 and J usage is TRBJ1-4; D remains unclear. CDR1 is KGHDR, CDR2 SFDVKD, per germline. V lost 3 bases, J lost 11 bases, and 18 bases lay in between. The CDR3 runs 15 residues. CDR3 amino acids: CATSDMGPVGQKLFF. The CDR3 DNA reads as TGTGCCACCAGTGATATGGGCCCGGTGGGCCAGAAACTGTTTTTT.

J is TRBJ2-2 and V is TRBV11-3; D may be TRBD1 (7 bases). V was trimmed by 5 bases and J by 1 base, leaving 17 bases between them. Germline values: CDR1 SGHNT, CDR2 YENEEA. This CDR3 spans 17 amino acids. For the CDR3, the DNA is TGTGCCAGCAGCAAAAACCCCCAGGGGGGGAACACCGGGGAGCTGTTTTTT. The encoded protein is CASSKNPQGGNTGELFF.

This clone was seen repeatedly, ten times or more. This chain connects TRBV15 to TRBJ2-6; D uncertain. V lost 4 bases and J lost 0, with 7 bases in between. The V gene's germline CDR1 is LNHNV and CDR2 YYDKDF (reference sequence). The length of the CDR3 is 15 residues. The CDR3 sequence is CATSKLSSGANVLTF. DNA for the CDR3: TGTGCCACCAGCAAACTGAGCTCTGGGGCCAACGTCCTGACTTTC.

The chain recombines TRBV24-1 with TRBJ2-7; tentatively, D is TRBD2 (5 bases). Germline values: CDR1 KGHDR, CDR2 SFDVKD. V was trimmed by 5 bases and J by 7 bases, leaving 14 bases between them. The CDR3 is 13 residues long. As DNA, the CDR3 is TGTGCCACCAGTGTCACTGCCGGGGATGAGCAGTACTTC. Protein sequence: CATSVTAGDEQYF.